This TCR beta chain was captured in a study of blood T cell repertoires in COVID-19. Study background: Collection of acute and convalescent COVID-19 samples took place in the United States, Italy and Spain. The analysed material was cDNA or gDNA that came from T cells, B-cell-depleted T cells, or PBMCs.

As originally analysed: Amplifying reference gene primers gave estimates of nucleated cell counts. The repertoire was sequenced with immunoSEQ multiplex PCR; TCRdb's copy has only in-frame clones and lacks some. That table furnishes V, J and clone size, whereas the DNA furnished D and trimming. The top ten clones hold about 0.6% of a sample with over 150,000 clones, approximately 86% of them seen once. Seattle's cohort entered during active infection and was followed longitudinally. The sequenced material came from peripheral blood. This sequence originates from a man aged 55-75 years with COVID-19, enrolled during active disease.

In nucleotides, the CDR3 is TGTGCCAGCCGTAGAGCGGCAACTAATGAAAAACTGTTTTTT. Its protein product is CASRRAATNEKLFF. The chain is built from TRBV27 and TRBJ1-4; D not resolved. Trimming shortened V by 8 bases and J by 0 bases, and 10 bases separated the two germline ends. Germline V gene sequence: CDR1 MNHEY, CDR2 SMNVEV (reference sequence). This CDR3 region has 14 residues.